Given below is one T cell receptor beta chain in context. This sample stems from a study of cytomegalovirus exposure and HLA in healthy donors. The PCR contained 60 Vbeta and 13 Jbeta primers. The table came from immunoSEQ multiplex PCR; TCRdb's copy has only in-frame clones and leaves some out. In the table there are approximately 160,000 clones, 65% to 80% of which are singletons. The CDR3 is 11 residues long. The germline gives CDR1 MDHEN, CDR2 SYDVKM. Deletions cut 10 bases from V and 4 bases from J, with 11 bases between. The source of this sequence is a man younger than 30 in good health and CMV-seropositive. The chain is built from TRBV28 and TRBJ2-7, with a possible D match to TRBD2 (6 bases). The specimen sequenced was PBMCs. The CDR3 region is CATGSGYEQYV. CDR3 in DNA: TGTGCCACCGGTAGCGGATACGAGCAGTACGTC.